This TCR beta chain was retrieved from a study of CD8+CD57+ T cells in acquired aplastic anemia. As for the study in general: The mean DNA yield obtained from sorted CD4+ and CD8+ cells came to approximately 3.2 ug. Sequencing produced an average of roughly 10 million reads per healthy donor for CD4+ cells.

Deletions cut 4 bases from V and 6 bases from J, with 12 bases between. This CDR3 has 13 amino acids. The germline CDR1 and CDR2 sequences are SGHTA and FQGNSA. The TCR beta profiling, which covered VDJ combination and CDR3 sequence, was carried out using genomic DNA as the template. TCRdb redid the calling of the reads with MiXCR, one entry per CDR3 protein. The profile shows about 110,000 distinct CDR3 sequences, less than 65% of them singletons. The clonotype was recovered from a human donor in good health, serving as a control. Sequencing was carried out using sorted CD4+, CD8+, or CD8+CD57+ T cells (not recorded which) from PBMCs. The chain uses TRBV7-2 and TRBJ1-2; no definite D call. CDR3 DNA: TGTGCCAGCAGCTCGACGGGGATAAATGGCTACACCTTC. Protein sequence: CASSSTGINGYTF. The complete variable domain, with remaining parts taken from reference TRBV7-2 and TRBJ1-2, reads GAGVSQSPSNKVTEKGKDVELRCDPISGHTALYWYRQSLGQGLEFLIYFQGNSAPDKSGLPSDRFSAERTGGSVSTLTIQRTQQEDSAVYLCASSSTGINGYTFGSGTRLTVV.